This T cell receptor (beta chain) was captured by sequencing in a study of PD-1 blockade in mismatch repair-deficient tumors. V lost 5 bases to trimming and J lost 4 bases; unmatched junction nucleotides: 2. The CDR3 has 12 amino acids. Germline V lookup: CDR1 GTSNPN, CDR2 SVGIG (reference sequence). Assay used: immunoSEQ multiplex PCR; TCRdb lists only in-frame clones, some missing. Of 95,000 to 150,000 clones in the sample, 85% to 90% were seen once. Mismatch repair deficiency was confirmed in all patients, by PCR or immunohistochemistry. This sequence joins TRBV30 and TRBJ1-1, with 9 bases identical to TRBD1. The TCR was taken from an adult with mismatch repair-deficient cancer. Sequencing used peripheral blood, obtained 44 weeks after starting pembrolizumab. The CDR3 nucleotides read TGTGCCTGGTCGGACAGGGGCACTGAAGCTTTCTTT. Its protein is CAWSDRGTEAFF.